The 13 T cell receptor beta chains below were found in one sample sequenced in a study of T-cell memory formation after mild COVID-19. TCRdb reprocessed the 5' RACE reads with MiXCR, giving one entry per CDR3 protein. The repertoire holds some 270,000 distinct CDR3 sequences, 15% seen once, with under 2.5% in the top ten. Sample: PBMCs or a T cell subset sorted from them (not recorded which). All receptors derive from an adult woman who had mild COVID-19 (a few samples of this study predate the infection). Cell type and time point are not known.

The chain has TRBV19 and TRBJ1-2; possible D gene TRBD1, 6 bases. Germline CDR1 LNHDA, CDR2 SQIVND (reference sequence). This CDR3 has 14 residues. The V and J ends lost 7 bases and 0 bases respectively, with 12 bases between them. For the CDR3, the DNA is TGTGCCAGTACCACAGGGTTTGCTAACTATGGCTACACCTTC. This encodes CASTTGFANYGYTF.

This clonotype was detected only a few times. The chain combines TRBV9 with TRBJ2-5; the D gene is possibly TRBD2 (6 bases). Trimming cost V 5 bases and J 0 bases, with 14 bases left between them. This CDR3 comprises 15 residues. Germline V CDR1 and CDR2: SGDLS, YYNGEE. This CDR3 reads CASSPGDSYQETQYF. CDR3 nucleotides: TGTGCCAGCAGTCCGGGGGACTCATACCAAGAGACCCAGTACTTC. Using reference TRBV9 and TRBJ2-5 for the parts outside the CDR3, the full variable domain is DSGVTQTPKHLITATGQRVTLRCSPRSGDLSVYWYQQSLDQGLQFLIQYYNGEERAKGNILERFSAQQFPDLHSELNLSSLELGDSALYFCASSPGDSYQETQYFGPGTRLLVL.

This clonotype came up a few times. The chain couples TRBV10-3 to TRBJ2-5; D is unclear. The germline V gene encodes CDR1 ENHRY and CDR2 SYGVKD. Trimming removed 1 base at V and 4 bases at J, with 7 bases between. This CDR3 has 13 amino acids. The CDR3 DNA is TGTGCCATCAGTGAGTTGAATTCAGAGACCCAGTACTTC. Its protein is CAISELNSETQYF.

This clonotype has a handful of counts. The chain joins TRBV18 to TRBJ1-5; unclear D gene. Deletions cut 3 bases from V and 4 bases from J, with 10 bases between. CDR3 length: 14 amino acids. The germline V gene encodes CDR1 KGHSH and CDR2 LQKENI. CDR3 in amino acids: CASSPRRGNQPQHF. The CDR3 DNA reads TGTGCCAGCTCACCCCGGCGGGGTAATCAGCCCCAGCATTTT.

V is TRBV29-1 and J is TRBJ2-3; D is possibly TRBD1 or TRBD2 (5 bases each). The CDR3 extends over 16 amino acids. V was clipped by 4 bases and J by 6 bases, with 23 bases between them. CDR1 and CDR2 (germline): SQVTM, ANQGSEA. Here the CDR3 reads CSVGSLGVSVLDTQYF. CDR3 in DNA: TGCAGCGTTGGGTCCTTGGGGGTTTCTGTTCTGGATACGCAGTATTTT.

This clonotype was recorded a few times. The chain combines TRBV24-1 with TRBJ1-1; 7 bases line up with TRBD1. Losses at the gene ends were 5 bases for V and 9 bases for J; bases not matched to a gene: 5. CDR3 length: 12 residues. The germline CDR1 and CDR2 sequences are KGHDR and SFDVKD. CDR3 amino acids: CATSAETGKAFF. CDR3 DNA: TGTGCCACCAGTGCGGAGACAGGGAAAGCTTTCTTT.

This clonotype was found many times. This chain joins TRBV5-1 and TRBJ2-7; 7 bases line up with TRBD1. The CDR3 is made up of 16 amino acids. With 4 bases clipped from V and 1 base from J, the junction kept 11 bases outside the gene matches. Germline V gives CDR1 SGHRS, CDR2 YFSETQ. The DNA of the CDR3 is TGCGCCAGCAGCCCAAGGTGGCAGGGGGTTTCCTACGAGCAGTACTTC. Translating gives CASSPRWQGVSYEQYF.

The chain combines TRBV19 with TRBJ2-3; TRBD1 matches at 7 bases. The CDR3 runs to 15 residues. Germline CDR1 and CDR2: LNHDA and SQIVND (reference sequence). Losses at the gene ends were 3 bases for V and 0 bases for J; bases not matched to a gene: 3. CDR3 sequence reads: CASSINRGSTDTQYF. In DNA, the CDR3 is TGTGCCAGTAGTATTAACAGGGGCAGCACAGATACGCAGTATTTT. Full variable domain (missing parts from reference TRBV19 and TRBJ2-3): DGGITQSPKYLFRKEGQNVTLSCEQNLNHDAMYWYRQDPGQGLRLIYYSQIVNDFQKGDIAEGYSVSREKKESFPLTVTSAQKNPTAFYLCASSINRGSTDTQYFGPGTRLTVL.

This clonotype was picked up a small number of times. V and J are TRBV20-1 and TRBJ1-3, with 9 bases lining up with TRBD1. Germline CDR1 DFQATT, CDR2 SNEGSKA (reference sequence). V shed 5 bases, J shed 3 bases, and the junction held 5 bases outside the gene matches. The CDR3 extends over 14 amino acids. The CDR3 DNA sequence: TGCAGTGCTTCGGACAGGGGATTTGGAAACACCATATATTTT. This codes for CSASDRGFGNTIYF.

The genes are TRBV29-1 and TRBJ2-7; D may be TRBD1 or TRBD2 (5 bases each). The CDR3 totals 13 residues. Trimming left V 0 bases short and J 6 bases short, with 12 bases between. CDR1 is SQVTM, CDR2 ANQGSEA, per germline. CDR3 coding DNA: TGCAGCGTTGAAGAAAAACGGGGCAGCGAGCAGTACTTC. Translating it yields CSVEEKRGSEQYF.

In its sample, this clonotype was seen a few times. V and J are TRBV9 and TRBJ2-1, with D maybe TRBD1 (6 bases). Trimming shortened V by 4 bases and J by 7 bases, and 18 bases separated the two germline ends. Germline V gives CDR1 SGDLS, CDR2 YYNGEE. This CDR3 has 15 residues. CDR3 coding DNA: TGTGCCAGCAGCCCCCGGCGCAGGGGAGAAAATGAGCAGTTCTTC. Its translation: CASSPRRRGENEQFF.

There are a few counts of this clonotype. The chain is built from TRBV20-1 and TRBJ2-1; D possibly uses TRBD1 or TRBD2 (5 bases each). Germline CDR1 DFQATT, CDR2 SNEGSKA (reference sequence). With 4 bases removed from V and 0 bases from J, the gap between germline ends came to 13 bases. The CDR3 is made up of 15 amino acids. The CDR3 protein is CSAMRGHSSYNEQFF. The CDR3 nucleotides read TGCAGTGCTATGAGGGGCCATAGCTCCTACAATGAGCAGTTCTTC.

This clonotype was detected a few times. V gene TRBV7-3 combines with J gene TRBJ2-3; D unclear. V gave up 1 base and J gave up 4 bases, with 12 bases separating them. CDR1 and CDR2 from the germline V gene are SGHTA and FQGTGA. CDR3 length: 15 residues. The CDR3 DNA sequence: TGTGCCAGCAGCTTAATCGGTTCTACAGCAGATACGCAGTATTTT. Amino acids: CASSLIGSTADTQYF.